Listed below are T cell receptor beta chains from one sample, sequenced in a study of shared clonotypes between healthy human individuals. Clones were read by immunoSEQ multiplex PCR, and TCRdb kept only the in-frame ones, dropping some. Among about 2.4 million clones, roughly 93% were seen once, and the ten largest hold approximately 0.36%. The sample was naive CD4+ T cells from PBMCs. Receptors originate from a man younger than 35 in good health. Some clones in this sample may be carry-over from other donors' samples. The CDR3 runs from the conserved cysteine through the conserved F or W. D genes are given only for firm matches. Expanded clones get a size class; other rows say once, few or many, or leave the size out.

cdr3_aa: CASQGIGEELFF
cdr3_nt: TGTGCCAGCCAGGGGATCGGCGAGGAGCTGTTTTTT
cdr3_length: 12
d_call: -
j_call: TRBJ2-2
clone_size: -
v_call: TRBV6-5

cdr3_aa: CASSSPGSGYEQYF
cdr3_nt: TGTGCCAGTAGTTCGCCAGGGTCTGGCTACGAGCAGTACTTC
cdr3_length: 14
d_call: -
j_call: TRBJ2-7
clone_size: -
v_call: TRBV19

cdr3_aa: CATSRGPVGPSYEQYF
cdr3_nt: TGTGCCACCAGCAGAGGGCCGGTGGGACCTTCCTACGAGCAGTACTTC
cdr3_length: 16
d_call: -
j_call: TRBJ2-7
clone_size: -
v_call: TRBV15

cdr3_aa: CASSITSGRGGYNEQFF
cdr3_nt: TGTGCCAGTAGTATCACGTCCGGACGTGGCGGGTACAATGAGCAGTTCTTC
cdr3_length: 17
d_call: -
j_call: TRBJ2-1
clone_size: once
v_call: TRBV19

cdr3_aa: CASSERDTQYF
cdr3_nt: TGTGCCAGCAGTGAGCGAGATACGCAGTATTTT
cdr3_length: 11
d_call: -
j_call: TRBJ2-3
clone_size: -
v_call: TRBV2

cdr3_aa: CASSLAGARETQYF
cdr3_nt: TGCGCCAGCAGCTTGGCGGGGGCACGGGAGACCCAGTACTTC
cdr3_length: 14
d_call: -
j_call: TRBJ2-5
clone_size: -
v_call: TRBV5-1

cdr3_aa: CASSADPQGHGYTF
cdr3_nt: TGTGCCAGCAGCGCCGACCCCCAGGGGCATGGCTACACCTTC
cdr3_length: 14
d_call: -
j_call: TRBJ1-2
clone_size: -
v_call: TRBV9

cdr3_aa: CASSQPRQIYGYTF
cdr3_nt: TGCGCCAGCAGCCAACCTCGACAGATTTATGGCTACACCTTC
cdr3_length: 14
d_call: -
j_call: TRBJ1-2
clone_size: -
v_call: TRBV4-1

cdr3_aa: CAIKPQGGNTIYF
cdr3_nt: TGTGCCATCAAGCCACAGGGGGGAAACACCATATATTTT
cdr3_length: 13
d_call: TRBD1
j_call: TRBJ1-3
clone_size: -
v_call: TRBV10-3

cdr3_aa: CAFTRDITNEKLFF
cdr3_nt: TGTGCCTTTACCCGGGACATCACTAATGAAAAACTGTTTTTT
cdr3_length: 14
d_call: -
j_call: TRBJ1-4
clone_size: once
v_call: TRBV30

cdr3_aa: CASRGTGEDEAFF
cdr3_nt: TGTGCCAGTAGGGGGACAGGGGAGGATGAAGCTTTCTTT
cdr3_length: 13
d_call: TRBD1
j_call: TRBJ1-1
clone_size: -
v_call: TRBV19

cdr3_aa: CASSPFGGETQYF
cdr3_nt: TGCGCCAGCAGCCCATTTGGGGGGGAGACCCAGTACTTC
cdr3_length: 13
d_call: -
j_call: TRBJ2-5
clone_size: -
v_call: TRBV4-1

cdr3_aa: CASSWDRGNTEAFF
cdr3_nt: TGTGCCAGCAGCTGGGACAGGGGGAACACTGAAGCTTTCTTT
cdr3_length: 14
d_call: TRBD1
j_call: TRBJ1-1
clone_size: once
v_call: TRBV5-8